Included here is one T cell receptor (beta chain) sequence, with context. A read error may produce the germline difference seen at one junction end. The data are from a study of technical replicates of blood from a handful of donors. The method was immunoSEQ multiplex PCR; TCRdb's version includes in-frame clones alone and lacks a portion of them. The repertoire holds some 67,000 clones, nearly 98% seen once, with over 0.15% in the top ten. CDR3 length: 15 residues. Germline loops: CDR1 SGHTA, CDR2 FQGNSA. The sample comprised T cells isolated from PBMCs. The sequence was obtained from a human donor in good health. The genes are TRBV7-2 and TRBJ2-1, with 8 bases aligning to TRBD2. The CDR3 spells CASTLSGGAYNEQFF. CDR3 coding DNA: TGTGCCAGCACCTTAAGCGGGGGTGCCTACAATGAGCAGTTCTTC.